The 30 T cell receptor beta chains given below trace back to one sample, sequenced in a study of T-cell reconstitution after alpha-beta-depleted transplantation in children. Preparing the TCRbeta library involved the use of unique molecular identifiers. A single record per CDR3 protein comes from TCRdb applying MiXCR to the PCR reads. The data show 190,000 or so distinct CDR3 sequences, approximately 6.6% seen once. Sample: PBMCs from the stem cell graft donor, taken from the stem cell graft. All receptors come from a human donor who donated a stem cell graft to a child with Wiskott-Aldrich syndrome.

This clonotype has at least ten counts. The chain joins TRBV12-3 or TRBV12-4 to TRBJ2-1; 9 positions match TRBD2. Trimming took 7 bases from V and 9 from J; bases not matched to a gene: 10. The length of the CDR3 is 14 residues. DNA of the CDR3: TGTGCCAGCACCCTAGCGGGAAGCAACGGTGAGCAGTTCTTC. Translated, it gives CASTLAGSNGEQFF.

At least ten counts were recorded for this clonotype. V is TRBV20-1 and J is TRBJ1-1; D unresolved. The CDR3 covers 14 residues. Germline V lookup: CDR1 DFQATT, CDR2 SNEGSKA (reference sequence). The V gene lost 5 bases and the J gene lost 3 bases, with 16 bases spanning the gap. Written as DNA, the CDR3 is TGCAGTGCTGCTCCCGCGGGTCGGGACACTGAAGCTTTCTTT. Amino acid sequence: CSAAPAGRDTEAFF.

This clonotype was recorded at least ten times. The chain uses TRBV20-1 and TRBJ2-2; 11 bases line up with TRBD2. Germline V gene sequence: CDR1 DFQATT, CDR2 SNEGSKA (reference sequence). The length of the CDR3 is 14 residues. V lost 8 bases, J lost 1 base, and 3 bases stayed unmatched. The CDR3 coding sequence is TGCAGTTGTCTAGCGGGGGGGAACACCGGGGAGCTGTTTTTT. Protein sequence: CSCLAGGNTGELFF.

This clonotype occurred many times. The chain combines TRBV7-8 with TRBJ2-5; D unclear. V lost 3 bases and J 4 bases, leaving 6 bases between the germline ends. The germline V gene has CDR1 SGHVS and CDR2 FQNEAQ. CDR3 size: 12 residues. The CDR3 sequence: CASSFVPETQYF. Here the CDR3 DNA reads TGTGCCAGCAGCTTTGTTCCAGAGACCCAGTACTTC.

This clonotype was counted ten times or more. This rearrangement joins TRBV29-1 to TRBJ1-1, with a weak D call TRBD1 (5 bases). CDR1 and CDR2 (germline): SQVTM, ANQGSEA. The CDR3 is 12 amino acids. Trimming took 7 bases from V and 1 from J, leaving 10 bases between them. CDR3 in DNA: TGCAGCGGGGGGACGGGGAACACTGAAGCTTTCTTT. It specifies CSGGTGNTEAFF. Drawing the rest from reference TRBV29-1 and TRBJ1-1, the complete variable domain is SAVISQKPSRDICQRGTSLTIQCQVDSQVTMMFWYRQQPGQSLTLIATANQGSEATYESGFVIDKFPISRPNLTFSTLTVSNMSPEDSSIYLCSGGTGNTEAFFGQGTRLTVV.

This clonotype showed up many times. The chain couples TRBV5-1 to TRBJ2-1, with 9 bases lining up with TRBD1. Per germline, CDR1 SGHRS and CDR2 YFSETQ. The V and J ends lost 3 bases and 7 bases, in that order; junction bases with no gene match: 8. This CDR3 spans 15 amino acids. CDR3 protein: CASSSRDRVWNEQFF. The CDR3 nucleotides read TGCGCCAGCAGCTCACGGGACAGGGTATGGAATGAGCAGTTCTTC.

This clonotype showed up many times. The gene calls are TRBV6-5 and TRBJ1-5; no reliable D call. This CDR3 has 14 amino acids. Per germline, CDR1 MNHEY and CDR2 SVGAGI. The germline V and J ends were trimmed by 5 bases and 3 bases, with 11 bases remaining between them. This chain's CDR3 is CASSLRVSNQPQHF. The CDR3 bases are TGTGCCAGCAGTCTCCGGGTCTCCAATCAGCCCCAGCATTTT.

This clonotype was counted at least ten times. In nucleotides, the CDR3 is TGCGCCAGCAGCCTGATAACAGGAGACCTGAACACTGAAGCTTTCTTT. Translated: CASSLITGDLNTEAFF. The genes are TRBV5-1 and TRBJ1-1; possibly TRBD1 for D (5 bases). V was pared by 4 bases and J by 0 bases, with 16 bases between. The CDR3 length is 16 residues. CDR1 and CDR2 (germline): SGHRS, YFSETQ.

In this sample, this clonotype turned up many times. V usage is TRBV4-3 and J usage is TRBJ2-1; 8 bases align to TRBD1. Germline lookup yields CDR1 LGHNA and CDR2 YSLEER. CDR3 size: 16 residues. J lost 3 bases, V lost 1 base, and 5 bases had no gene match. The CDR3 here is CASSQVGGQGYNEQFF. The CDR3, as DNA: TGCGCCAGCAGCCAAGTGGGCGGACAGGGCTACAATGAGCAGTTCTTC.

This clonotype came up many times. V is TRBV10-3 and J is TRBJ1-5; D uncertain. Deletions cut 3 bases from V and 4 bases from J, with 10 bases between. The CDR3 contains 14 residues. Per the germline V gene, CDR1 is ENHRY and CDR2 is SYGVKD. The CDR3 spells CAISDVRGNQPQHF. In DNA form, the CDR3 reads TGTGCCATCAGTGATGTCCGCGGGAATCAGCCCCAGCATTTT.

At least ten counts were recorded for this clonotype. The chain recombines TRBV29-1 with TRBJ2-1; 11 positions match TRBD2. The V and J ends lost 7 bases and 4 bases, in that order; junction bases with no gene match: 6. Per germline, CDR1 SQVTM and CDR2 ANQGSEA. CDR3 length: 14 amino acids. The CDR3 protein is CSGSPSGGYNEQFF. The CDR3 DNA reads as TGCAGCGGCTCCCCTAGCGGGGGGTACAATGAGCAGTTCTTC.

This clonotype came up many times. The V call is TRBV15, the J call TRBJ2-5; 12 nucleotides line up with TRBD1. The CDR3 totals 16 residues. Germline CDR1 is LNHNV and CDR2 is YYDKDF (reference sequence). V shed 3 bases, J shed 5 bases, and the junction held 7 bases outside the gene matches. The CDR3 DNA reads TGTGCCACCAGCAGCGCCGGGACAGGGGGCTTGGAGACCCAGTACTTC. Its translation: CATSSAGTGGLETQYF.

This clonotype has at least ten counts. CDR3 amino acids: CSARPLAGRQETQYF. In nucleotides, the CDR3 is TGCAGTGCTAGACCACTAGCGGGGCGACAAGAGACCCAGTACTTC. The V gene is TRBV20-1, the J gene TRBJ2-5; TRBD2 matches at 10 bases. V shed 2 bases, J shed 2 bases, and the junction held 5 bases outside the gene matches. The CDR3 sequence is 15 residues long. CDR1 and CDR2 (germline): DFQATT, SNEGSKA (reference sequence).

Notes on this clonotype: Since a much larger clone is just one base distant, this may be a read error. The CDR3 sequence is CASTPPGYPEAEQYF. CDR3 coding DNA: TGTGCCAGCACCCCCCCGGGTTACCCCGAGGCGGAGCAGTACTTC. This chain links TRBV3-1 with TRBJ2-7; D gene ambiguous. This CDR3 is built from 15 residues. V lost 7 bases, J lost 7 bases, and 23 bases lay in between. Germline assignment: CDR1 LGHDT and CDR2 YNNKEL (reference sequence).

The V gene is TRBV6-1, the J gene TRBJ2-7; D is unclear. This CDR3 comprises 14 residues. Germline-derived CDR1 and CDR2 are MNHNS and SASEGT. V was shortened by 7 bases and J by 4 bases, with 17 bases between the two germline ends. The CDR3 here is CASIGKNQGYEQYF. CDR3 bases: TGTGCCAGCATTGGTAAGAATCAAGGGTACGAGCAGTACTTC.

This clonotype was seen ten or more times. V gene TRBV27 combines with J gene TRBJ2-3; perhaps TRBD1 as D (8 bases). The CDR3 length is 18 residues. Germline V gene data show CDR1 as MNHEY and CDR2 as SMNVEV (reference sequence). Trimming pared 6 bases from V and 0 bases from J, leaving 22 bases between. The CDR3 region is CASRTYRGRDLSTDTQYF. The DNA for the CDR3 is TGTGCCAGCAGAACCTACAGGGGGAGGGATCTAAGCACAGATACGCAGTATTTT.

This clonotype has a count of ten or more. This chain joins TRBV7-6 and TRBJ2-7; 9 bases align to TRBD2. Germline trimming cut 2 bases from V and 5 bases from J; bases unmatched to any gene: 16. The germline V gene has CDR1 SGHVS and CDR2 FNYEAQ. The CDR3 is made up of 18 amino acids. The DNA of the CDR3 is TGTGCCAGCAGCTTATACCCTAGCGGGGTCGACGTTGGTCACGAGCAGTACTTC. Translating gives CASSLYPSGVDVGHEQYF.

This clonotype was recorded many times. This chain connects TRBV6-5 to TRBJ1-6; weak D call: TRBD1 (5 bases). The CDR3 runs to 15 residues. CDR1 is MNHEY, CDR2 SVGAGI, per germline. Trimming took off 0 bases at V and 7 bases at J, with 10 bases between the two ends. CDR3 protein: CASSYSPGQNSPLHF. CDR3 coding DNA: TGTGCCAGCAGTTACTCGCCGGGGCAAAATTCACCCCTCCACTTT.

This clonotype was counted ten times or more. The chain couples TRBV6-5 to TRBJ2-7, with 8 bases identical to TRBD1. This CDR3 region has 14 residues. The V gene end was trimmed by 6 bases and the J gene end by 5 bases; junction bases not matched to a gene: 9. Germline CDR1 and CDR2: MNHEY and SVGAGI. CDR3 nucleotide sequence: TGTGCCAGCAGGCCGGGACAGGCCCTGAACGAGCAGTACTTC. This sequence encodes CASRPGQALNEQYF.

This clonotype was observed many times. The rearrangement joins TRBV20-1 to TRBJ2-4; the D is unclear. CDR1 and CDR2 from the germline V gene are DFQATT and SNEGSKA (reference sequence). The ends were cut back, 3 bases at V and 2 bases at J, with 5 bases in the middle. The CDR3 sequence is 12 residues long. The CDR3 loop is CSASGPKNIQYF. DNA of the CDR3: TGCAGTGCTAGCGGCCCCAAAAACATTCAGTACTTC.

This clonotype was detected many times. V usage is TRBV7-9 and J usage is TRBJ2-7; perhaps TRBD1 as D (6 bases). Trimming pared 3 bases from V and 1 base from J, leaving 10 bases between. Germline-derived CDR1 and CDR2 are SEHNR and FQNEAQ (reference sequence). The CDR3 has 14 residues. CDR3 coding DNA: TGTGCCAGCAGCTTCCGGGACAAATCCTACGAGCAGTACTTC. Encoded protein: CASSFRDKSYEQYF.

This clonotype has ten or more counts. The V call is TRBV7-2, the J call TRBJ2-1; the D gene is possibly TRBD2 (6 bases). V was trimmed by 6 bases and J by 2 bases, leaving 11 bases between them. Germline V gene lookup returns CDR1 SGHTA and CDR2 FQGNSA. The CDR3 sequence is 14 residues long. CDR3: CASSRGGTYNEQFF. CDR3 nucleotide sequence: TGTGCCAGCAGTCGTGGGGGGACCTACAATGAGCAGTTCTTC.

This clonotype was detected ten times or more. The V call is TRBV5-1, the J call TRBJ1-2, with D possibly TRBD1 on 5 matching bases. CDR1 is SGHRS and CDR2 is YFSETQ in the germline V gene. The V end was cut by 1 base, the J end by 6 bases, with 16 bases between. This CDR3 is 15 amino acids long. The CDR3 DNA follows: TGCGCCAGCAGCTTGAAAGAGGGTGGGGACGATGGCTACACCTTC. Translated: CASSLKEGGDDGYTF.

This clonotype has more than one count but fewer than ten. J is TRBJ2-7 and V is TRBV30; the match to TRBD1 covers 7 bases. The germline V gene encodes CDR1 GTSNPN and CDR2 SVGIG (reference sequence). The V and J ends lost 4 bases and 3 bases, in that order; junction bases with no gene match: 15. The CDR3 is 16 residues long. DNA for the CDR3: TGTGCCTGGACCACTTCTCCCCGGGACAGTCTCTACGAGCAGTACTTC. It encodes CAWTTSPRDSLYEQYF.

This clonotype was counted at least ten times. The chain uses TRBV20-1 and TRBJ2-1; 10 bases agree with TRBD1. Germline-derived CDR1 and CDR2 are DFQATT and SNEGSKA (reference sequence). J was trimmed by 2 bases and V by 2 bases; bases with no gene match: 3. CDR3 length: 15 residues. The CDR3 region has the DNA TGCAGTGCTAGAACCGGGACAGGGGCCTACAATGAGCAGTTCTTC. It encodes CSARTGTGAYNEQFF.

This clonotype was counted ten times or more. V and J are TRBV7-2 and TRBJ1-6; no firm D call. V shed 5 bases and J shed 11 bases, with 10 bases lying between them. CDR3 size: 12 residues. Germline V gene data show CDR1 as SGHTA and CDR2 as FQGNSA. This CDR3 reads CASSLRTPPLHF. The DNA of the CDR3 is TGTGCCAGCAGCCTCAGGACGCCACCCCTCCACTTT.

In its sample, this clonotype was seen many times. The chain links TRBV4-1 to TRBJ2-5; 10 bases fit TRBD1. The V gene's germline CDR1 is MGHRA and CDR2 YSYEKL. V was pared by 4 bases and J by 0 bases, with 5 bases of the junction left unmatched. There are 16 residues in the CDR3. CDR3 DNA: TGCGCCAGCAGCCCCCAGGACAGGGGGTACCAAGAGACCCAGTACTTC. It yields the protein CASSPQDRGYQETQYF.

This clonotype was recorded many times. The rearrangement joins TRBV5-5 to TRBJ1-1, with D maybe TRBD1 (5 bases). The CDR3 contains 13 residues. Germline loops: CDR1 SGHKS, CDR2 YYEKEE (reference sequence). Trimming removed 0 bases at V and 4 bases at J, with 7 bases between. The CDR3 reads CASSLGQFTEAFF. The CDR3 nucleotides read TGTGCCAGCAGCTTGGGACAGTTCACTGAAGCTTTCTTT.

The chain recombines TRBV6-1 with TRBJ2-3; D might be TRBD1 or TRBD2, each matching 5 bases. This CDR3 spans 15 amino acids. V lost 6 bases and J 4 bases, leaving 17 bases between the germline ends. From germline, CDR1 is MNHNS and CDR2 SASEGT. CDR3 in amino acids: CASSPGTGGPDTQYF. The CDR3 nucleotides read TGTGCCAGCAGCCCCGGGACCGGAGGTCCAGATACGCAGTATTTT.

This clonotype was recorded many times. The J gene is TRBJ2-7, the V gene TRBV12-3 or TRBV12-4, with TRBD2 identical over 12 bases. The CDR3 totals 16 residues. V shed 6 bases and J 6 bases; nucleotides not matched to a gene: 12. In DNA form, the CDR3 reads TGTGCCAGCAGCGCCGCCGGGACTAGCGGGTCTATCGAGCAGTACTTC. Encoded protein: CASSAAGTSGSIEQYF.